Below, 28 T cell receptor beta chains from the same sample are listed, as sequenced in a study of blood T cell repertoires in COVID-19. Measured with immunoSEQ multiplex PCR; TCRdb has only the in-frame clones, and not every one. The sample carries approximately 49,000 clones, more than 75% recorded once. The sample consisted of peripheral blood. These receptors all come from a human donor with acute or convalescent COVID-19. The donor label of this sample is uncertain.

Only a few counts were recorded for this clone. V and J are TRBV27 and TRBJ2-2, with 7 bases matching TRBD1. After removal of 5 bases from V and 3 bases from J, the junction contained 15 bases not matched to a gene. The CDR3 extends over 18 amino acids. CDR1 is MNHEY and CDR2 is SMNVEV in the germline V gene (reference sequence). In nucleotides, the CDR3 is TGTGCCAGCAGTCCCTTATTCCGGACAGGTCCCTACACCGGGGAGCTGTTTTTT. This codes for CASSPLFRTGPYTGELFF.

The V call is TRBV11-3, the J call TRBJ2-3; 10 bases fit TRBD2. This CDR3 is 17 amino acids long. Trimming cost V 5 bases and J 0 bases; bases outside gene matches: 8. Germline-derived CDR1 and CDR2 are SGHNT and YENEEA. In nucleotides, the CDR3 is TGTGCCAGCAGCCCCGGTGCTAGCGGGGGAAGCACAGATACGCAGTATTTT. Its translation: CASSPGASGGSTDTQYF.

This clone occurred a few times. V and J are TRBV4-3 and TRBJ1-1; perhaps TRBD1 as D (5 bases). Trimming took off 1 base at V and 0 bases at J, with 6 bases between the two ends. The CDR3 spans 14 residues. Germline lookup yields CDR1 LGHNA and CDR2 YSLEER. CDR3 coding DNA: TGCGCCAGCAGCCAAGGACAGCTGAACACTGAAGCTTTCTTT. Protein sequence: CASSQGQLNTEAFF.

The chain couples TRBV9 to TRBJ2-7; 7 bases align to TRBD1. Germline CDR1 SGDLS, CDR2 YYNGEE. After removal of 4 bases from V and 2 bases from J, the junction contained 6 bases not matched to a gene. CDR3 size: 14 residues. CDR3 protein: CASSLRTGPYEQYF. The CDR3 nucleotides read TGTGCCAGCAGCCTTCGGACAGGCCCCTACGAGCAGTACTTC.

CDR3: CASSLPSPGTDLSEAFF. The CDR3 nucleotides are TGTGCCAGCAGTTTGCCATCCCCCGGGACAGACCTGTCTGAAGCTTTCTTT. The J gene is TRBJ1-1, the V gene TRBV28, with 7 bases lining up with TRBD1. The V gene's germline CDR1 is MDHEN and CDR2 SYDVKM. With V trimmed by 3 bases and J by 6 bases, 16 bases remained unmatched. The CDR3 loop spans 17 amino acids.

This chain joins TRBV10-3 and TRBJ2-1, with 12 bases aligning to TRBD1. The CDR3 totals 23 residues. Trimming took 1 base from V and 0 from J; bases not matched to a gene: 19. Germline values: CDR1 ENHRY, CDR2 SYGVKD. CDR3 loop: CAISELGQGADGTRRSSYNEQFF. In nucleotides, the CDR3 is TGTGCCATCAGTGAGTTGGGACAGGGGGCTGACGGGACTCGACGAAGCTCCTACAATGAGCAGTTCTTC.

The J gene is TRBJ1-1, the V gene TRBV6-5, with a possible D match to TRBD1 (5 bases). The germline V gene has CDR1 MNHEY and CDR2 SVGAGI. V was shortened by 6 bases and J by 4 bases, with 12 bases between the two germline ends. The CDR3 totals 13 residues. Here the CDR3 reads CASSVGRGTEAFF. The CDR3 DNA is TGTGCCAGCAGCGTTGGTAGGGGCACTGAAGCTTTCTTT.

The chain joins TRBV28 to TRBJ1-2; maybe TRBD1 (6 bases). Germline V gene sequence: CDR1 MDHEN, CDR2 SYDVKM. Trimming shortened V by 6 bases and J by 0 bases, and 17 bases separated the two germline ends. CDR3 length: 16 amino acids. CDR3 coding DNA: TGTGCCAGCAGCCATGACAGGAGCAGAACTAACTATGGCTACACCTTC. It specifies CASSHDRSRTNYGYTF.

This sequence joins TRBV29-1 and TRBJ2-1; TRBD2 is a possible D gene (6 bases). Germline-derived CDR1 and CDR2 are SQVTM and ANQGSEA. The V end lost 5 bases, the J end lost 4 bases, and 12 bases lay between the germline ends. The CDR3 sequence is 13 residues long. The CDR3 sequence is CSVRGLGYNEQFF. The CDR3 DNA follows: TGCAGCGTTCGGGGACTCGGGTACAATGAGCAGTTCTTC.

The chain links TRBV18 to TRBJ1-1, with 7 bases that match TRBD1. This CDR3 is 14 amino acids long. V gave up 3 bases and J gave up 10 bases; unmatched junction bases: 11. The germline V gene encodes CDR1 KGHSH and CDR2 LQKENI. The CDR3 coding sequence is TGTGCCAGCTCACCCTTGGAAAAGGGGGCGTCAGCTTTCTTT. It translates to CASSPLEKGASAFF.

The CDR3 DNA reads TGTGCCAGCAGCGTAGACGCCAGGGGAGCCTCCTACGAGCAGTACTTC. The encoded protein is CASSVDARGASYEQYF. This rearrangement joins TRBV9 to TRBJ2-7, with TRBD1 as a possible D gene (6 bases). The germline gives CDR1 SGDLS, CDR2 YYNGEE. Trimming removed 0 bases from V and 0 bases from J, with 13 bases in between. This CDR3 has 16 amino acids.

This clone was observed once. The chain couples TRBV6-4 to TRBJ2-5; D gene uncertain. There are 18 residues in the CDR3. Per germline, CDR1 MRHNA and CDR2 SNTAGT. Trimming removed 0 bases at V and 3 bases at J, with 20 bases between. The CDR3 sequence is CASSDSVRDPWQEETQYF. As DNA, the CDR3 is TGTGCCAGCAGTGACTCGGTACGAGACCCCTGGCAGGAAGAGACCCAGTACTTC.

The chain recombines TRBV5-1 with TRBJ2-2; 8 bases are a match to TRBD2. The CDR3 contains 16 residues. The V segment lost 4 bases and the J segment 9 bases; nucleotides outside the gene matches: 14. The germline V gene has CDR1 SGHRS and CDR2 YFSETQ. The CDR3 DNA sequence: TGCGCCAGCAGCGGCTCCGGGACTAGTTTTCCCCGGGAGCTGTTTTTT. Its translation: CASSGSGTSFPRELFF.

The chain joins TRBV6-2 or TRBV6-3 to TRBJ2-3; D is undetermined. From germline, CDR1 is MNHEY and CDR2 SVGEGT. The V end was cut by 0 bases, the J end by 0 bases, with 7 bases between. The CDR3 sequence is 15 residues long. The CDR3 DNA sequence: TGTGCCAGCAGTTACTCCAGCGCGAGCACAGATACGCAGTATTTT. Amino acid sequence: CASSYSSASTDTQYF.

This clone was observed once. The chain links TRBV9 to TRBJ2-3; 12 nucleotides align to TRBD1. Germline V gives CDR1 SGDLS, CDR2 YYNGEE. This CDR3 is built from 16 residues. The J segment lost 5 bases and the V segment lost 0 bases, leaving 4 bases of the junction unmatched. The CDR3 is CASSVVGTGGVDTQYF. The CDR3 DNA reads TGTGCCAGCAGCGTAGTTGGGACAGGGGGCGTAGATACGCAGTATTTT. Based on the CDR3 plus reference TRBV9 and TRBJ2-3, the full variable domain is DSGVTQTPKHLITATGQRVTLRCSPRSGDLSVYWYQQSLDQGLQFLIQYYNGEERAKGNILERFSAQQFPDLHSELNLSSLELGDSALYFCASSVVGTGGVDTQYFGPGTRLTVL.

This chain joins TRBV28 and TRBJ2-1, with 11 nucleotides matching TRBD1. The V segment lost 11 bases and the J segment 7 bases; nucleotides outside the gene matches: 4. The CDR3 consists of 12 residues. The germline V gene encodes CDR1 MDHEN and CDR2 SYDVKM. CDR3 bases: TGTGCCGCCCGGGACAGGGGGAATGAGCAGTTCTTC. Translated, it gives CAARDRGNEQFF.

The chain couples TRBV3-1 (or the pseudogene TRBV3-2) to TRBJ1-2; a possible D gene is TRBD1 (5 bases). V was shortened by 5 bases and J by 7 bases, with 14 bases between the two germline ends. There are 13 residues in the CDR3. Germline V lookup: CDR1 LGHDT, CDR2 YNNKEL (reference sequence). The CDR3: CASSSGTLIGYTF. In DNA form, the CDR3 reads TGTGCCAGCAGCTCCGGGACTTTGATTGGCTACACCTTC.

The table lists this clone with a few counts. J is TRBJ2-7 and V is TRBV9, with 7 positions matching TRBD1. Germline loops: CDR1 SGDLS, CDR2 YYNGEE. CDR3 length: 12 residues. V shed 10 bases, J shed 5 bases, and the junction held 9 bases outside the gene matches. Here the CDR3 DNA reads TGTGCCCCCAGGAAGGGGGCCAACGAGCAGTACTTC. Translating gives CAPRKGANEQYF.

This chain uses TRBV27 with TRBJ1-1; weak D call: TRBD1 (5 bases). The CDR3 has 13 amino acids. The germline V and J ends were trimmed by 3 bases and 4 bases, with 9 bases remaining between them. The germline gives CDR1 MNHEY, CDR2 SMNVEV (reference sequence). CDR3: CASSFYGGTEAFF. The CDR3 DNA is TGTGCCAGCAGTTTCTACGGGGGCACTGAAGCTTTCTTT.

As DNA, the CDR3 is TGTGCCACCAGTCAGTCGACAGGGCAAGGTGGCTACACCTTC. Its translation: CATSQSTGQGGYTF. V usage is TRBV24-1 and J usage is TRBJ1-2, with 7 nucleotides matching TRBD1. The CDR3 is 14 amino acids. J gave up 7 bases and V 6 bases, and 10 bases lay outside the gene matches. Germline V gene lookup returns CDR1 KGHDR and CDR2 SFDVKD.

This clone was seen once. CDR3 loop: CASSPSGRQGFGNTIYF. CDR3 coding DNA: TGTGCCAGCAGCCCATCAGGGAGACAGGGATTCGGAAACACCATATATTTT. The chain is built from TRBV7-2 and TRBJ1-3; 7 bases match TRBD1. V gave up 5 bases and J gave up 4 bases; unmatched junction bases: 14. CDR1 is SGHTA, CDR2 FQGNSA, per germline. CDR3 length: 17 amino acids.

The chain carries TRBV5-1 and TRBJ2-7, with 9 bases aligning to TRBD1. The V gene end was trimmed by 2 bases and the J gene end by 5 bases; junction bases not matched to a gene: 11. The CDR3 has 16 residues. CDR1 SGHRS and CDR2 YFSETQ come from the germline V gene. The CDR3 protein is CASSFGVGQGLDEQYF. The CDR3 nucleotides are TGCGCCAGCAGCTTTGGGGTGGGACAGGGCCTAGACGAGCAGTACTTC. Drawing the rest from reference TRBV5-1 and TRBJ2-7, the complete variable domain is KAGVTQTPRYLIKTRGQQVTLSCSPISGHRSVSWYQQTPGQGLQFLFEYFSETQRNKGNFPGRFSGRQFSNSRSEMNVSTLELGDSALYLCASSFGVGQGLDEQYFGPGTRLTVT.

The chain employs TRBV24-1 and TRBJ2-2; 9 bases line up with TRBD2. CDR3 length equals 15 residues. The V and J ends lost 3 bases and 6 bases, in that order; junction bases with no gene match: 4. Germline CDR1 reads KGHDR; CDR2 reads SFDVKD. The CDR3 loop reads CATSDTTSGAGELFF. Written as DNA, the CDR3 is TGTGCCACCAGTGATACGACTAGCGGCGCCGGGGAGCTGTTTTTT.

In its sample, this clone is medium-sized. The chain carries TRBV5-1 and TRBJ1-1; TRBD1 matches at 10 bases. J gave up 4 bases and V 0 bases, and 0 bases lay outside the gene matches. CDR1 is SGHRS and CDR2 is YFSETQ in the germline V gene. The CDR3 is 14 residues long. CDR3 coding DNA: TGCGCCAGCAGCTTGGGACAGGGGGCCACTGAAGCTTTCTTT. Amino acid sequence: CASSLGQGATEAFF.

V and J are TRBV5-1 and TRBJ2-6; D remains ambiguous. Per the germline V gene, CDR1 is SGHRS and CDR2 is YFSETQ. The V end lost 0 bases, the J end lost 0 bases, and 10 bases lay between the germline ends. This CDR3 has 17 amino acids. CDR3 nucleotides: TGCGCCAGCAGCTTGGTAGGCGGAAACTCTGGGGCCAACGTCCTGACTTTC. The encoded protein is CASSLVGGNSGANVLTF.

The genes are TRBV7-2 and TRBJ1-3, with D unclear. CDR3 length: 17 residues. V lost 1 base and J 0 bases, leaving 13 bases between the germline ends. Germline V CDR1 and CDR2: SGHTA, FQGNSA. In nucleotides, the CDR3 is TGTGCCAGCAGCTTAGGTAGTTTGGCAGGCTCTGGAAACACCATATATTTT. Amino acids: CASSLGSLAGSGNTIYF.

The chain recombines TRBV7-8 with TRBJ1-6; D uncertain. In germline, CDR1 is SGHVS, CDR2 FQNEAQ. Trimming removed 2 bases from V and 5 bases from J, with 13 bases in between. The CDR3 has 16 residues. CDR3 region: CASSLSPSTNNSPLHF. The CDR3 DNA reads as TGTGCCAGCAGCTTAAGTCCTTCGACAAATAATTCACCCCTCCACTTT.

The genes are TRBV27 and TRBJ2-3; the match to TRBD2 covers 16 bases. The CDR3 spans 19 residues. CDR1 is MNHEY and CDR2 is SMNVEV in the germline V gene (reference sequence). With 7 bases clipped from V and 4 bases from J, the junction kept 14 bases outside the gene matches. CDR3 DNA sequence: TGTGCCAGCATTTCCCCGCCGCCGGGACTAGCGGGGGGGCCAGATACGCAGTATTTT. Translated: CASISPPPGLAGGPDTQYF.